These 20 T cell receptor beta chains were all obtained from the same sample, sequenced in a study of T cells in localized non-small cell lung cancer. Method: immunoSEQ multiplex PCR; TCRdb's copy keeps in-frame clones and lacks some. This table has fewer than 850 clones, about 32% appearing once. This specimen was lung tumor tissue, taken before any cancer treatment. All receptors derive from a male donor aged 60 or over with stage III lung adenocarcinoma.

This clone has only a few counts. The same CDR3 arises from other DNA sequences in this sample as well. CDR3 in DNA: TGTGCCAGCAGTGAATATCGGGTGAACACTGAAGCTTTCTTT. Protein sequence: CASSEYRVNTEAFF. The chain combines TRBV25-1 with TRBJ1-1; D remains unclear. The V and J ends lost 0 bases and 0 bases respectively, with 5 bases between them. The CDR3 extends over 14 amino acids. Germline V lookup: CDR1 MGHDK, CDR2 SYGVNS.

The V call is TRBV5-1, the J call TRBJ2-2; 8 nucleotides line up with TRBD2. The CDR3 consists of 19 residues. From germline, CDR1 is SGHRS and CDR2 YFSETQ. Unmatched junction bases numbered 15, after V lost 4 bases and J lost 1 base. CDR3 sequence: CASSHPPRAGAQNTGELFF. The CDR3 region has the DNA TGCGCCAGCAGCCATCCCCCAAGAGCGGGGGCCCAGAACACCGGGGAGCTGTTTTTT.

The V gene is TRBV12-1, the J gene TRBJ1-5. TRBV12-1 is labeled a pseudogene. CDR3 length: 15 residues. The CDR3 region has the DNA TGTGCCAGCAGCTTCGCAGTGACTGTCGGCCAGCCCCAGCATTTT. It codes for CASSFAVTVGQPQHF.

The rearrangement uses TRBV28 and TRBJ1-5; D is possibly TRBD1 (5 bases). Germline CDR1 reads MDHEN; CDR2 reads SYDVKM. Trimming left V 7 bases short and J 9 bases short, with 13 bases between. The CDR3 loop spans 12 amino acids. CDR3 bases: TGTGCCAGCACTTCGCTGAGGGGGCCCCAGCATTTT. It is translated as CASTSLRGPQHF.

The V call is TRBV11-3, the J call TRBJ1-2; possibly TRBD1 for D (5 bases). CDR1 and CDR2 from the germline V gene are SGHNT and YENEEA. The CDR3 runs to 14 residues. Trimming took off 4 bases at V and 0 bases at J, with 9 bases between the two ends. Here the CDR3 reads CASSSPGPNYGYTF. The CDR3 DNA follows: TGTGCCAGCAGCTCTCCGGGGCCTAACTATGGCTACACCTTC.

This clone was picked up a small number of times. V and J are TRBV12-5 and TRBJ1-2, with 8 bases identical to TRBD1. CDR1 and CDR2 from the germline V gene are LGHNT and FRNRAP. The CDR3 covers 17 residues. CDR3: CASTSTPGTGANYGYTF. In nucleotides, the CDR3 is TGTGCCAGCACCAGCACTCCAGGGACAGGCGCGAACTATGGCTACACCTTC.

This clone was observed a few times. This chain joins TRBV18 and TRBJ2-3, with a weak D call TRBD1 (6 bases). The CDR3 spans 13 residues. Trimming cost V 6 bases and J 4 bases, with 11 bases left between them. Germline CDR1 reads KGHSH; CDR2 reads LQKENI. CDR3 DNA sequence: TGTGCCAGCTCCACAGGGACGGCAGATACGCAGTATTTT. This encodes CASSTGTADTQYF.

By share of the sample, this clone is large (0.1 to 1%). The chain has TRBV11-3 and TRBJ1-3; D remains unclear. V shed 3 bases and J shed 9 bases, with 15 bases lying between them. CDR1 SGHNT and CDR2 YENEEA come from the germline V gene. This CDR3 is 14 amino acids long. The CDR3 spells CASSLLEFPFTIYF. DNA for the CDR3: TGTGCCAGCAGCTTGTTGGAGTTTCCATTCACCATATATTTT.

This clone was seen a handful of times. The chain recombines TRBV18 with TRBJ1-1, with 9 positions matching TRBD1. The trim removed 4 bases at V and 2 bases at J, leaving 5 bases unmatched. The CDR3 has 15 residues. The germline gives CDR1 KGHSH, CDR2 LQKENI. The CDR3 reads CASSRRTGDNTEAFF. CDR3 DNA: TGTGCCAGCTCACGACGGACAGGGGATAACACTGAAGCTTTCTTT.

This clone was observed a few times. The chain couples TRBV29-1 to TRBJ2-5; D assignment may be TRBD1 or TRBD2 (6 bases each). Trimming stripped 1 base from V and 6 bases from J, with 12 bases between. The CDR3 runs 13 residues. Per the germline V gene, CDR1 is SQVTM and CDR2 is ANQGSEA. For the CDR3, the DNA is TGCAGCGTTGAAGGGGGGGCAGATCAGACCCAGTACTTC. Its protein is CSVEGGADQTQYF.

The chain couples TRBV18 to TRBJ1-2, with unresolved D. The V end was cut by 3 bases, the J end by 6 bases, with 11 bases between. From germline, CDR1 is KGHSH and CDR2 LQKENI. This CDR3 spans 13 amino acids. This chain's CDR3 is CASSPGFKDGYTF. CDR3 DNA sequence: TGTGCCAGCTCACCGGGGTTTAAAGATGGCTACACCTTC.

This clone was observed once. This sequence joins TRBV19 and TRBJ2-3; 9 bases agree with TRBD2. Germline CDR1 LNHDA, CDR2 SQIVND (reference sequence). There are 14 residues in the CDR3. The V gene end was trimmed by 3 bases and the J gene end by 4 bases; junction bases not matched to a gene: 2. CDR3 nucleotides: TGTGCCAGTAGTATCCGCGGGGGGGCAGATACGCAGTATTTT. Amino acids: CASSIRGGADTQYF.

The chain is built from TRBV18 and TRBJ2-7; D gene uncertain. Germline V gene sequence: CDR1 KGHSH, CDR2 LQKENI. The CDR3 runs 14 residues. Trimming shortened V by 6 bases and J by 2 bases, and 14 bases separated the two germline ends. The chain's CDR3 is CASSVASQTYEQYF. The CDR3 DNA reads TGTGCCAGCTCCGTGGCGAGTCAAACCTACGAGCAGTACTTC.

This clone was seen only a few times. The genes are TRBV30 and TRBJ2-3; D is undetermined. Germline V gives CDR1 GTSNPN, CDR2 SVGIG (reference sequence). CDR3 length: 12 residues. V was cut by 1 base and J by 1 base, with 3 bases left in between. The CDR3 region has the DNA TGTGCCTGGAGTGGGGGCACAGATACGCAGTATTTT. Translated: CAWSGGTDTQYF.

The CDR3 loop is CASSLSTGQNTEAFF. The CDR3 region has the DNA TGCGCCAGCAGCTTGAGCACAGGGCAGAACACTGAAGCTTTCTTT. The chain carries TRBV5-1 and TRBJ1-1; TRBD1 might be the D (6 bases). The ends were cut back, 1 base at V and 1 base at J, with 11 bases in the middle. The CDR3 has 15 amino acids. Germline V gene lookup returns CDR1 SGHRS and CDR2 YFSETQ.

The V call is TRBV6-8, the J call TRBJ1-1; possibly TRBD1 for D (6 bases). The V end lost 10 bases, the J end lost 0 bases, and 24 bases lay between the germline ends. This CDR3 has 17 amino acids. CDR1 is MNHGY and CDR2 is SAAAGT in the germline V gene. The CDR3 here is CAIRKTAGTQMNTEAFF. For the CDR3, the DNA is TGTGCCATCAGGAAGACGGCCGGGACACAGATGAACACTGAAGCTTTCTTT.

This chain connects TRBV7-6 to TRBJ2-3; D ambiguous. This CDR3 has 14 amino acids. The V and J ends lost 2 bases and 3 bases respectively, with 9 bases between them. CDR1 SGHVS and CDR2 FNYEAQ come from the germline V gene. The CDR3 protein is CASSLSPRTDTQYF. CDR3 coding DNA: TGTGCCAGCAGCTTAAGCCCCCGGACAGATACGCAGTATTTT.

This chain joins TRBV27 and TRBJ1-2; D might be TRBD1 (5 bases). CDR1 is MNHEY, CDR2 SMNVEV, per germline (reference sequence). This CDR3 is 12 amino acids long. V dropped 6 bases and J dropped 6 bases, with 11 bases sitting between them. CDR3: CASRLGADGYTF. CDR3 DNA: TGTGCCAGCAGACTAGGGGCGGATGGCTACACCTTC.

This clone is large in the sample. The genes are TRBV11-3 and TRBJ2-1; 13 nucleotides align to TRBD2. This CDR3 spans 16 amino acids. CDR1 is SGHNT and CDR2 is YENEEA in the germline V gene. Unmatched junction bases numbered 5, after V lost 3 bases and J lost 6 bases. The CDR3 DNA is TGTGCCAGCAGCTTTGGGGGACTAGCGGGATTCAATGAGCAGTTCTTC. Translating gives CASSFGGLAGFNEQFF.

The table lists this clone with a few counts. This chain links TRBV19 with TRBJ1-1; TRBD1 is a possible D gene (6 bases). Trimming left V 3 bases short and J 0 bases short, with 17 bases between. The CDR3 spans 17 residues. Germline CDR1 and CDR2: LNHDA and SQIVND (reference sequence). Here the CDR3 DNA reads TGTGCCAGTAGTATTTTGGGGGGGGCCGTGATGAACACTGAAGCTTTCTTT. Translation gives CASSILGGAVMNTEAFF.